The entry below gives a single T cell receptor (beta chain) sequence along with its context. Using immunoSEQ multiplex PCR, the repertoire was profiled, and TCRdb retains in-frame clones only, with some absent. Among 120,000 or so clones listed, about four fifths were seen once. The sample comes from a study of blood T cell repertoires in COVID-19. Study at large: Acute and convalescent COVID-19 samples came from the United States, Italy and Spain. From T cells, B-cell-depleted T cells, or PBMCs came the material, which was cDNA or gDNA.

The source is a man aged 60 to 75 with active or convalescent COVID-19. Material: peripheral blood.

The CDR3 region is CASSRIDPNPGVSPSTNYGYTF. CDR3 nucleotides: TGTGCCAGCAGCAGAATTGACCCCAACCCAGGGGTGTCTCCCAGTACTAACTATGGCTACACCTTC. V usage is TRBV21-1 and J usage is TRBJ1-2; the DNA was not used to check the table's D call, TRBD1. TRBV21-1 is marked as a pseudogene. The CDR3 covers 22 residues.